The 18 T cell receptor beta chains below come from one sample, sequenced in a study of T-cell reconstitution after alpha-beta-depleted transplantation in children. TCRbeta library preparation incorporated unique molecular identifiers. TCRdb reprocessed the PCR reads with MiXCR, giving one entry per CDR3 protein. Here the sample spans approximately 100,000 distinct CDR3 sequences, more than 9% being singletons. The sequenced sample was PBMCs from the stem cell graft donor, obtained from the stem cell graft. The receptors here all came from a human donor who donated a stem cell graft to a child with inherited bone marrow failure.

The rearrangement uses TRBV5-4 and TRBJ2-3, with D tentatively TRBD1 (6 bases). Trimming took 2 bases from V and 0 from J, leaving 7 bases between them. This CDR3 has 14 residues. Germline assignment: CDR1 SGHNT and CDR2 YYREEE (reference sequence). The CDR3 coding sequence is TGTGCCAGCAGCTTCGGACAGAGCACAGATACGCAGTATTTT. This translates into CASSFGQSTDTQYF. Full variable domain (missing parts from reference TRBV5-4 and TRBJ2-3): ETGVTQSPTHLIKTRGQQVTLRCSSQSGHNTVSWYQQALGQGPQFIFQYYREEENGRGNFPPRFSGLQFPNYSSELNVNALELDDSALYLCASSFGQSTDTQYFGPGTRLTVL.

In this sample, this clonotype turned up many times. The V and J genes are TRBV10-3 and TRBJ2-4, with TRBD1 matching over 7 bases. CDR1 is ENHRY, CDR2 SYGVKD, per germline. The CDR3 has 13 amino acids. V shed 9 bases and J 5 bases; nucleotides not matched to a gene: 7. This CDR3 reads CAMAQGNENIQYF. CDR3 nucleotides: TGTGCCATGGCACAGGGGAACGAAAACATTCAGTACTTC.

This clonotype was recorded at least ten times. The CDR3 region is CASSQGEGRGSRTEAFF. CDR3 DNA: TGCGCCAGCAGCCAAGGAGAGGGCAGGGGTAGCCGAACTGAAGCTTTCTTT. The J gene is TRBJ1-1, the V gene TRBV4-3; tentative D call: TRBD1 (6 bases). V lost 1 base and J 5 bases, leaving 20 bases between the germline ends. This CDR3 spans 17 amino acids. Germline lookup yields CDR1 LGHNA and CDR2 YSLEER.

This clonotype showed up many times. The V call is TRBV5-1, the J call TRBJ1-4; D is unresolved. V lost 0 bases and J lost 0, with 9 bases in between. The CDR3 loop spans 16 amino acids. Germline CDR1 and CDR2: SGHRS and YFSETQ. This chain's CDR3 is CASSLGGPATNEKLFF. The CDR3 DNA sequence: TGCGCCAGCAGCTTGGGAGGGCCTGCAACTAATGAAAAACTGTTTTTT. Supplemented by reference TRBV5-1 and TRBJ1-4, the full variable domain reads KAGVTQTPRYLIKTRGQQVTLSCSPISGHRSVSWYQQTPGQGLQFLFEYFSETQRNKGNFPGRFSGRQFSNSRSEMNVSTLELGDSALYLCASSLGGPATNEKLFFGSGTQLSVL.

Many counts were recorded for this clonotype. CDR3 nucleotides: TGCAGCGCGGGACAGGGAGACACTGAAGCTTTCTTT. Its translation is CSAGQGDTEAFF. V and J are TRBV29-1 and TRBJ1-1; 9 bases align to TRBD1. CDR3 length equals 12 residues. The J segment lost 3 bases and the V segment lost 7 bases, leaving 3 bases of the junction unmatched. Germline CDR1 SQVTM, CDR2 ANQGSEA.

V usage is TRBV13 and J usage is TRBJ2-6; D is ambiguous. V was clipped by 6 bases and J by 4 bases, with 10 bases between them. The germline V gene has CDR1 PRHDT and CDR2 FYEKMQ (reference sequence). The CDR3 sequence is 14 residues long. CDR3 residues: CASSLLRGANVLTF. In DNA form, the CDR3 reads TGTGCCAGCAGTCTCCTCCGCGGGGCCAACGTCCTGACTTTC.

This clonotype was seen only a few times. The chain couples TRBV7-9 to TRBJ2-1; TRBD1 or TRBD2 may be the D gene (5 bases each). V was trimmed by 4 bases and J by 3 bases, leaving 10 bases between them. The CDR3 is 14 amino acids. Germline assignment: CDR1 SEHNR and CDR2 FQNEAQ (reference sequence). CDR3: CASSSGTSYNEQFF. The CDR3 region has the DNA TGTGCCAGCAGCTCTGGGACCAGCTACAATGAGCAGTTCTTC.

At least ten counts were recorded for this clonotype. V usage is TRBV15 and J usage is TRBJ1-1; 7 nucleotides align to TRBD1. Trimming took 1 base from V and 5 from J; bases not matched to a gene: 13. This CDR3 is 17 amino acids long. Germline V CDR1 and CDR2: LNHNV, YYDKDF (reference sequence). This CDR3 reads CATSRGGGAVGRTEAFF. CDR3 nucleotide sequence: TGTGCCACCAGCAGAGGAGGGGGCGCGGTGGGTAGGACTGAAGCTTTCTTT.

The chain joins TRBV5-1 to TRBJ2-2; 7 bases agree with TRBD1. Looked up from germline, CDR1 is SGHRS and CDR2 is YFSETQ. This CDR3 has 15 residues. V was pared by 4 bases and J by 3 bases, with 6 bases of the junction left unmatched. CDR3 sequence (DNA): TGCGCCAGCAGCCCCAGACAGGGAGACACCGGGGAGCTGTTTTTT. Encoded protein: CASSPRQGDTGELFF.

This clonotype has a count of ten or more. The chain couples TRBV14 to TRBJ2-7; 7 bases map to TRBD1. The V gene's germline CDR1 is SGHDN and CDR2 FVKESK. This CDR3 is 15 amino acids long. The ends lost 4 bases at V and 7 bases at J; junction bases unmatched: 13. CDR3 sequence reads: CASSLRQGAVLEQYF. CDR3 nucleotides: TGTGCCAGCAGCCTACGACAGGGCGCGGTGTTGGAGCAGTACTTC.

This clonotype was observed a single time. The J gene is TRBJ2-3, the V gene TRBV5-4, with unresolved D. This CDR3 region has 14 residues. Trimming took off 0 bases at V and 1 base at J, with 6 bases between the two ends. The germline gives CDR1 SGHNT, CDR2 YYREEE (reference sequence). DNA for the CDR3: TGTGCCAGCAGCTTGGATACAGGCACAGATACGCAGTATTTT. Its translation: CASSLDTGTDTQYF. The full variable domain, in which reference TRBV5-4 and TRBJ2-3 provide the parts outside the CDR3, is ETGVTQSPTHLIKTRGQQVTLRCSSQSGHNTVSWYQQALGQGPQFIFQYYREEENGRGNFPPRFSGLQFPNYSSELNVNALELDDSALYLCASSLDTGTDTQYFGPGTRLTVL.

This chain links TRBV10-3 with TRBJ2-1; the D call may be TRBD1 or TRBD2 (6 bases each). Germline CDR1 is ENHRY and CDR2 is SYGVKD. V was cut by 11 bases and J by 6 bases, with 20 bases left in between. The CDR3 spans 14 residues. The CDR3 reads CASSGTPGGNEQFF. Written as DNA, the CDR3 is TGTGCCTCGTCCGGGACACCCGGGGGCAATGAGCAGTTCTTC.

This clonotype was seen many times. The rearrangement links TRBV15 to TRBJ2-5; TRBD2 might be the D (6 bases). Per germline, CDR1 LNHNV and CDR2 YYDKDF (reference sequence). CDR3 length: 15 amino acids. V was shortened by 3 bases and J by 1 base, with 12 bases between the two germline ends. In DNA form, the CDR3 reads TGTGCCACCAGCAGGCCGTTGGGGGGCCAAGAGACCCAGTACTTC. Amino acid sequence: CATSRPLGGQETQYF. Full variable domain (outside the CDR3, taken from reference TRBV15 and TRBJ2-5): DAMVIQNPRYQVTQFGKPVTLSCSQTLNHNVMYWYQQKSSQAPKLLFHYYDKDFNNEADTPDNFQSRRPNTSFCFLDIRSPGLGDTAMYLCATSRPLGGQETQYFGPGTRLLVL.

The V and J genes are TRBV4-3 and TRBJ2-1; 12 positions agree with TRBD2. J lost 0 bases, V lost 2 bases, and 5 bases had no gene match. This CDR3 has 18 residues. CDR1 is LGHNA and CDR2 is YSLEER in the germline V gene. CDR3 DNA: TGCGCCAGCAGCCAACGGCTAGCGGGAGGGAGCTCCTACAATGAGCAGTTCTTC. The encoded protein is CASSQRLAGGSSYNEQFF.

This clonotype was recorded many times. V usage is TRBV5-1 and J usage is TRBJ1-1; D unresolved. V dropped 1 base and J dropped 2 bases, with 9 bases sitting between them. This CDR3 is 14 amino acids long. In germline, CDR1 is SGHRS, CDR2 YFSETQ. Written as DNA, the CDR3 is TGCGCCAGCAGCTTGTTGACGGATAACACTGAAGCTTTCTTT. Amino acid sequence: CASSLLTDNTEAFF.

Many counts were recorded for this clonotype. J is TRBJ2-7 and V is TRBV29-1; TRBD1 matches at 10 bases. The CDR3 consists of 14 residues. With 4 bases clipped from V and 3 bases from J, the junction kept 6 bases outside the gene matches. The germline V gene has CDR1 SQVTM and CDR2 ANQGSEA. This CDR3 is CSVAGTGDNYEQYF. The CDR3 nucleotides are TGCAGCGTTGCAGGGACAGGGGATAACTACGAGCAGTACTTC.

This clonotype has at least ten counts. This chain links TRBV29-1 with TRBJ2-7; the match to TRBD2 covers 7 bases. Germline values: CDR1 SQVTM, CDR2 ANQGSEA. Losses at the gene ends were 6 bases for V and 6 bases for J; bases not matched to a gene: 14. This CDR3 contains 14 residues. The DNA for the CDR3 is TGCAGCGTGGCCTACAGGACTAGTGCAAGCGAGCAGTACTTC. The encoded protein is CSVAYRTSASEQYF.

The V gene is TRBV5-6, the J gene TRBJ2-1; D not certain. The CDR3 runs to 13 residues. The V and J ends lost 4 bases and 12 bases respectively, with 17 bases between them. Germline assignment: CDR1 SGHDT and CDR2 YYEEEE. The CDR3 is CASSGGPGGGQFF. In DNA, the CDR3 is TGTGCCAGCAGCGGCGGACCCGGCGGCGGGCAGTTCTTC. The variable domain in full, completed from reference TRBV5-6 and TRBJ2-1, reads DAGVTQSPTHLIKTRGQQVTLRCSPKSGHDTVSWYQQALGQGPQFIFQYYEEEERQRGNFPDRFSGHQFPNYSSELNVNALLLGDSALYLCASSGGPGGGQFFGPGTRLTVL.